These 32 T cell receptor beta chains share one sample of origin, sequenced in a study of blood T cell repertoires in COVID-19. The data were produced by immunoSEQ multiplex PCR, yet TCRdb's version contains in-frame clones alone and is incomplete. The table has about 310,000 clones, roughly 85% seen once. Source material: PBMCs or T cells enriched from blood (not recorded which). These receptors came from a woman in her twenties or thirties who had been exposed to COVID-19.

The CDR3 DNA sequence: TGTGCCAGCAGTTACTATCCTAGCGGTAACTCCTACAATGAGCAGTTCTTC. It yields the protein CASSYYPSGNSYNEQFF. This rearrangement joins TRBV6-2 or TRBV6-3 to TRBJ2-1; TRBD2 aligns across 7 bases. The CDR3 spans 17 residues. The V gene's germline CDR1 is MNHEY and CDR2 SVGEGT. The J segment lost 0 bases and the V segment lost 1 base, leaving 6 bases of the junction unmatched.

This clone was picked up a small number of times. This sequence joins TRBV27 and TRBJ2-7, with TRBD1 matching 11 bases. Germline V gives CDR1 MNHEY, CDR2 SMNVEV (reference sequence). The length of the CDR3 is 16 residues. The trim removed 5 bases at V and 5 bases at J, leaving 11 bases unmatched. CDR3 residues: CASSLTLGQGGNEQYF. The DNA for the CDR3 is TGTGCCAGCAGTCTAACGTTGGGACAGGGGGGGAACGAGCAGTACTTC.

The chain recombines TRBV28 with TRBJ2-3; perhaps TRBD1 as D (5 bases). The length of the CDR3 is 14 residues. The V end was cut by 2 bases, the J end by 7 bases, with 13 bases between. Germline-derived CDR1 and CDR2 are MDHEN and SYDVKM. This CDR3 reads CASSLRQGSNTQYF. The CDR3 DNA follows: TGTGCCAGCAGTTTAAGGCAGGGCTCGAATACGCAGTATTTT.

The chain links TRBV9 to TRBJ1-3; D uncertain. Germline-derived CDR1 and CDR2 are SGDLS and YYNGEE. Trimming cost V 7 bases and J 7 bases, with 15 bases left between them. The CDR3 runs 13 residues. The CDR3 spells CASGGLNENTIYF. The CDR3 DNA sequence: TGTGCCAGCGGAGGGCTTAACGAGAACACCATATATTTT.

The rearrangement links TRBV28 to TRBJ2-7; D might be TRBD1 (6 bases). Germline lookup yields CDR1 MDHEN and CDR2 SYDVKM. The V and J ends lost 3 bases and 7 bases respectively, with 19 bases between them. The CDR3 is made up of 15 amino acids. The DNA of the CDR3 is TGTGCCAGCAGTTTCTTGGACAGCCTGGGTTCAGAGCAGTACTTC. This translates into CASSFLDSLGSEQYF.

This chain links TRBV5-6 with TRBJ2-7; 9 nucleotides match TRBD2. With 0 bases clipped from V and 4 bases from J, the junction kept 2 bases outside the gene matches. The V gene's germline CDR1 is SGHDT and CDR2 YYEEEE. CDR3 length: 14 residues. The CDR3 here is CASSLVLAGYEQYF. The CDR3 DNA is TGTGCCAGCAGCTTGGTTCTAGCGGGGTACGAGCAGTACTTC.

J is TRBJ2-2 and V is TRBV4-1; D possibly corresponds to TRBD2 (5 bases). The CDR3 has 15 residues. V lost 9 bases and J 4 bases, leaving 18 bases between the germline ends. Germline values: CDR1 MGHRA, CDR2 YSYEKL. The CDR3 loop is CASRVGSAGTGELFF. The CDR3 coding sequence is TGCGCCAGTCGGGTGGGGAGCGCGGGCACCGGGGAGCTGTTTTTT.

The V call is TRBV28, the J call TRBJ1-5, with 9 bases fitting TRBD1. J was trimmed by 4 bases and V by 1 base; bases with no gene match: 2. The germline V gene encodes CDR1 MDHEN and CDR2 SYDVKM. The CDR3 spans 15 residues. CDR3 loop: CASSLSGQGNQPQHF. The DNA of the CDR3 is TGTGCCAGCAGTTTATCGGGACAGGGAAATCAGCCCCAGCATTTT.

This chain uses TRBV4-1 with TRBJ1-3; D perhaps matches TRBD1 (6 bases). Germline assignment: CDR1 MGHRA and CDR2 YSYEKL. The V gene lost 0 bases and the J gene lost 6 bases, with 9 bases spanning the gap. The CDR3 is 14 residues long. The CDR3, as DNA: TGCGCCAGCAGCCAAGAACAGGGAAAAAACACCATATATTTT. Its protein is CASSQEQGKNTIYF.

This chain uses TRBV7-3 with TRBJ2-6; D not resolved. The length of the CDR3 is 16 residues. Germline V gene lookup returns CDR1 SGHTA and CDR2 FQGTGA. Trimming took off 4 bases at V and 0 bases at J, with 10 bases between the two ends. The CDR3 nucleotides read TGTGCCAGCAGCTCACACAGTAGCTCTGGGGCCAACGTCCTGACTTTC. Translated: CASSSHSSSGANVLTF.

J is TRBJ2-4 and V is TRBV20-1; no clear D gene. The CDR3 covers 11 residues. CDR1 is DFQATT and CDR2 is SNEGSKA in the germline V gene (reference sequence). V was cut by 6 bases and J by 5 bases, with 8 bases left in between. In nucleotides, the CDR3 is TGCAGTGCGGTGGCCCAAAACATTCAGTACTTC. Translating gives CSAVAQNIQYF.

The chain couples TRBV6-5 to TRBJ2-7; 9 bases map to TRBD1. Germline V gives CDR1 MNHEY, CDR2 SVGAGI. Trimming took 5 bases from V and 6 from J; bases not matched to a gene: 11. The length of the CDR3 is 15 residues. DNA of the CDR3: TGTGCCAGCAGTCCATCCGGGACAGGGACACGCGAGCAGTACTTC. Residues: CASSPSGTGTREQYF.

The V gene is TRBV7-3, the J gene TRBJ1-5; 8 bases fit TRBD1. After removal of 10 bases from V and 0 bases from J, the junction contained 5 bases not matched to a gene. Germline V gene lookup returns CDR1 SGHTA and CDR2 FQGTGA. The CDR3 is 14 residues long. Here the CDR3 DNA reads TGTGCCACTGAGACAGGGGATAGCAATCAGCCCCAGCATTTT. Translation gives CATETGDSNQPQHF.

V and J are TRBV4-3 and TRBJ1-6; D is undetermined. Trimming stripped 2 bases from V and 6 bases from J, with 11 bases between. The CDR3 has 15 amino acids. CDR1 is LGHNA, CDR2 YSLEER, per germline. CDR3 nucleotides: TGCGCCAGCAGCCAATCGGTTGAAATTAATTCACCCCTCCACTTT. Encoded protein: CASSQSVEINSPLHF.

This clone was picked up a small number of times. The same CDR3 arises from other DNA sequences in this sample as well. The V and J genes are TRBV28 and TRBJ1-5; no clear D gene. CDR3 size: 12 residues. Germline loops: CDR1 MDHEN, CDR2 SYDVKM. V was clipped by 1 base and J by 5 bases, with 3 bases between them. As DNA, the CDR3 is TGTGCCAGCAGTTTATCTTATCAGCCCCAGCATTTT. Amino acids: CASSLSYQPQHF.

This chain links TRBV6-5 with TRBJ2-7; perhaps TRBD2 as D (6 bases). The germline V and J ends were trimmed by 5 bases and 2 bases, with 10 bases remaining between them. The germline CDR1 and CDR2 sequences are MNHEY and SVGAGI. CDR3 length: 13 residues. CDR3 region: CASSRGVTYEQYF. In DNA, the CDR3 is TGTGCCAGCAGTCGCGGGGTAACCTACGAGCAGTACTTC.

The CDR3 sequence: CASSLDTRSKAYEQYF. The CDR3 DNA is TGTGCCAGCAGCTTGGACACCCGTAGTAAAGCCTACGAGCAGTACTTC. The rearrangement uses TRBV7-8 and TRBJ2-7; the D gene is possibly TRBD1 (5 bases). Germline assignment: CDR1 SGHVS and CDR2 FQNEAQ. The V gene lost 3 bases and the J gene lost 2 bases, with 17 bases spanning the gap. The CDR3 has 16 residues.

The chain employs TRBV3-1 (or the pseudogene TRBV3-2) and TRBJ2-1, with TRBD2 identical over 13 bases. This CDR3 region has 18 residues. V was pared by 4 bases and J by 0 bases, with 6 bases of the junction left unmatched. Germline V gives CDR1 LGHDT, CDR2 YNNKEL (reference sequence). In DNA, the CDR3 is TGTGCCAGCAGCCCTTGGACTAGCGGGAGCAGCTCCTACAATGAGCAGTTCTTC. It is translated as CASSPWTSGSSSYNEQFF.

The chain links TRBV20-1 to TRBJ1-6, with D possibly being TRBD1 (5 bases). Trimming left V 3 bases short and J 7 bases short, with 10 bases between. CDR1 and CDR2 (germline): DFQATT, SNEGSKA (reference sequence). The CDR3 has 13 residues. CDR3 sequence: CSASKGVNSPLHF. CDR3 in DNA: TGCAGTGCTAGTAAAGGGGTGAATTCACCCCTCCACTTT.

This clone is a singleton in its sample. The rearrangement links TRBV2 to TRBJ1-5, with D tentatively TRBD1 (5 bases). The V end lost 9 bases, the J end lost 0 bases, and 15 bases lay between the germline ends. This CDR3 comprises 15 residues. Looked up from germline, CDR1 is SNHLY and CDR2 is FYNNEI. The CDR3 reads CASNQGGGSNQPQHF. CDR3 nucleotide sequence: TGTGCCAGTAATCAGGGTGGTGGTAGCAATCAGCCCCAGCATTTT.

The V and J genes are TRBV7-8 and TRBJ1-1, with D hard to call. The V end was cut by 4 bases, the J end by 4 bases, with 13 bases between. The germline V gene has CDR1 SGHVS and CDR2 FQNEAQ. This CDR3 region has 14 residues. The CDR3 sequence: CASSSTTWGTEAFF. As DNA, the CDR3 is TGTGCCAGCAGCTCGACTACCTGGGGCACTGAAGCTTTCTTT.

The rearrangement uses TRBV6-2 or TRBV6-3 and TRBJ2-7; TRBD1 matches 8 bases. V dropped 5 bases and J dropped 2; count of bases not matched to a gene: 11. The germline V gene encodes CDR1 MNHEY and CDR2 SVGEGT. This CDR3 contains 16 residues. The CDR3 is CASSPDRGYSTYEQYF. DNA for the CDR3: TGTGCCAGCAGTCCCGACAGGGGTTATTCCACCTACGAGCAGTACTTC.

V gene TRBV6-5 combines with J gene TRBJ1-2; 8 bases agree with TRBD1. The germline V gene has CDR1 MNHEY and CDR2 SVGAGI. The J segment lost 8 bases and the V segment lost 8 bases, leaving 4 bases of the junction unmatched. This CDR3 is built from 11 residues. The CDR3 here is CASWTGYGYTF. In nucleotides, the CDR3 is TGTGCCAGCTGGACAGGGTACGGCTACACCTTC.

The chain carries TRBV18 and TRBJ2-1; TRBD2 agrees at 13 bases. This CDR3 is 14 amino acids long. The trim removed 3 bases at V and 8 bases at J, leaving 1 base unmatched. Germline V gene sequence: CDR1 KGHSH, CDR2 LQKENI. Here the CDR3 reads CASSPGLAGYEQFF. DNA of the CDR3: TGTGCCAGCTCACCGGGACTAGCGGGGTATGAGCAGTTCTTC. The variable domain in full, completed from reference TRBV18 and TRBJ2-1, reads NAGVMQNPRHLVRRRGQEARLRCSPMKGHSHVYWYRQLPEEGLKFMVYLQKENIIDESGMPKERFSAEFPKEGPSILRIQQVVRGDSAAYFCASSPGLAGYEQFFGPGTRLTVL.

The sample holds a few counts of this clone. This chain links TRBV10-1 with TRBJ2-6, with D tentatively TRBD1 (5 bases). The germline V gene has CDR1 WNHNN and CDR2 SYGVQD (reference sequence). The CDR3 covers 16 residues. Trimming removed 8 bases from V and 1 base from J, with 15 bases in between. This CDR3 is CASFHKNRSGANVLTF. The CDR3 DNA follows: TGCGCCAGCTTCCACAAAAACAGGTCTGGGGCCAACGTCCTGACTTTC.

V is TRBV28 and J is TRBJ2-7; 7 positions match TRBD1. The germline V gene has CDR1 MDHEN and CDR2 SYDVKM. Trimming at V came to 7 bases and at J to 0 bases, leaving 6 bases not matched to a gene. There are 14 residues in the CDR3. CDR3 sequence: CASTSGTASYEQYF. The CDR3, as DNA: TGTGCCAGCACCTCAGGGACAGCCTCCTACGAGCAGTACTTC.

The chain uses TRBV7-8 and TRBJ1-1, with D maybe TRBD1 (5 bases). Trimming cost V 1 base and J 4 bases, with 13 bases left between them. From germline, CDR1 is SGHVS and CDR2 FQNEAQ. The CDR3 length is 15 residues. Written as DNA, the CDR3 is TGTGCCAGCAGCTTAGGGCAGCAGGGTTCCACTGAAGCTTTCTTT. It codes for CASSLGQQGSTEAFF.

The DNA of the CDR3 is TGTGCTAGTGCTTGGGACTCCACCTACGAGCAGTACTTC. This sequence encodes CASAWDSTYEQYF. The V and J genes are TRBV12-5 and TRBJ2-7, with D tentatively TRBD2 (6 bases). The germline V and J ends were trimmed by 7 bases and 2 bases, with 12 bases remaining between them. The germline CDR1 and CDR2 sequences are LGHNT and FRNRAP. This CDR3 is 13 amino acids long.

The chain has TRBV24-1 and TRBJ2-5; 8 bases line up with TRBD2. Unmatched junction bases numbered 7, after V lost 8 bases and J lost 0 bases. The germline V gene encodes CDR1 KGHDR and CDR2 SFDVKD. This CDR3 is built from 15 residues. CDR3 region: CATTGGVGDQETQYF. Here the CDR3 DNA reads TGTGCCACCACGGGGGGGGTGGGGGACCAAGAGACCCAGTACTTC.

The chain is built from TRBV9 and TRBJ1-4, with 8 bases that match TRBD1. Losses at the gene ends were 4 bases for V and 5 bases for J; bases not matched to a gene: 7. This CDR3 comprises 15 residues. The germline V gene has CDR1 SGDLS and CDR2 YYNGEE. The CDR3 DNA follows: TGTGCCAGCAGCCGTGAGACAGGGGCCAATGAAAAACTGTTTTTT. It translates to CASSRETGANEKLFF.

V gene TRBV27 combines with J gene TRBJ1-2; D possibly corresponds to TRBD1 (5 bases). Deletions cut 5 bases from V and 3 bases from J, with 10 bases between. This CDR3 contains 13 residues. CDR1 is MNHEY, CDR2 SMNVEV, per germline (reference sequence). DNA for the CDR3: TGTGCCAGCAGTACCAGGGCTCACTATGGCTACACCTTC. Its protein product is CASSTRAHYGYTF.

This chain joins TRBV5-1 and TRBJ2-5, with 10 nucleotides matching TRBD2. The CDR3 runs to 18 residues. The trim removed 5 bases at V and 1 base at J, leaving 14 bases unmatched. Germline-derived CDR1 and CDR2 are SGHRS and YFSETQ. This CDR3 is CASSLSGGAFGVQETQYF. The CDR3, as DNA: TGCGCCAGCAGTCTAAGCGGGGGGGCCTTCGGAGTCCAAGAGACCCAGTACTTC.